The entry below describes one TCR beta chain. The CDR3 has 16 residues. Germline assignment: CDR1 MDHEN and CDR2 SYDVKM. Trimming at V came to 4 bases and at J to 5 bases, leaving 11 bases not matched to a gene. The assay was immunoSEQ multiplex PCR, and TCRdb's table has in-frame clones only and misses some. The sample includes approximately 48,000 clones, 80% to 95% of them seen just once. The sample belongs to a study of T cell changes during pregnancy in multiple sclerosis. The material was CD4+ T cells from peripheral blood mononuclear cells, obtained after pregnancy. This TCR was recovered from a female donor with multiple sclerosis, enrolled in a pregnancy study. The V call is TRBV28, the J call TRBJ2-3; TRBD2 aligns across 8 bases. The CDR3 DNA reads as TGTGCCAGCAGTTCCACTAGCGGACGACTTGTAGATACGCAGTATTTT. Its protein product is CASSSTSGRLVDTQYF.